This TCR beta chain was sequenced in a study of a mutant IDH1 vaccine in newly diagnosed glioma. As for time point: baseline, week 1 (first vaccination visit). Treatment specified: pre-vaccination baseline after standard-of-care therapy. Trimming took off 1 base at V and 4 bases at J, with 11 bases between the two ends. Germline V gene lookup returns CDR1 GTSNPN and CDR2 SVGIG (reference sequence). CDR3 size: 14 residues. Only in-frame clones appear in the TCRdb table, and some are missing; sequencing was by immunoSEQ multiplex PCR. The sample has 45,000 to 60,000 clones, around 80% seen once. The chain couples TRBV30 to TRBJ1-5, with D possibly TRBD1 on 5 matching bases. The sequence was collected from a woman between 40 and 50 years old with glioma. The sequencing used PBMCs, collected from a glioma patient treated with radiotherapy, temozolomide or both. This CDR3 is CAWSAWGRNQPQHF. In nucleotides, the CDR3 is TGTGCCTGGAGTGCGTGGGGGAGGAATCAGCCCCAGCATTTT.